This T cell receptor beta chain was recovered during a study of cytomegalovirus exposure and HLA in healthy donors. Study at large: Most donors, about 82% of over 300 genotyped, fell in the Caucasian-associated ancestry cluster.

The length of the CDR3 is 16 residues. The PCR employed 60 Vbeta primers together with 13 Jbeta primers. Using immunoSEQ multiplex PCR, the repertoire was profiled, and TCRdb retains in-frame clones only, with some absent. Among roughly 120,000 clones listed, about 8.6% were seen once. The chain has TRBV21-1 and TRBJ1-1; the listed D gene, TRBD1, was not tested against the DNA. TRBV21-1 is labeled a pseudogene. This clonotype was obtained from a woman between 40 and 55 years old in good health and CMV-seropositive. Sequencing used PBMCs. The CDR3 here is CASSKALGRDDTEAFF. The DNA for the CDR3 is TGTGCCAGCAGCAAAGCGCTCGGCAGGGATGACACTGAAGCTTTCTTT.